The 16 T cell receptor beta chains presented below share a single source sample, sequenced in a study of T-cell memory formation after mild COVID-19. MiXCR, applied by TCRdb to the 5' RACE reads, yields one record per CDR3 protein. The sample includes 300,000 to 400,000 distinct CDR3 sequences, more than 15% of them seen just once. What was sequenced was PBMCs or a T cell subset sorted from them (not recorded which). The receptors were gathered from a man between 18 and 35 years old who had mild COVID-19 (a few samples of this study predate the infection). Cell type and time point are not known.

This clonotype was seen a handful of times. The chain employs TRBV7-9 and TRBJ2-3, with a weak D call TRBD2 (6 bases). The V gene's germline CDR1 is SEHNR and CDR2 FQNEAQ (reference sequence). CDR3 size: 17 residues. V lost 6 bases and J 0 bases, leaving 19 bases between the germline ends. The CDR3 protein is CASRSAPGTASTDTQYF. The CDR3 nucleotides are TGTGCCAGCAGATCTGCTCCCGGGACTGCTAGCACAGATACGCAGTATTTT.

In this sample, this clonotype turned up a few times. The chain combines TRBV6-5 with TRBJ1-6; unclear D gene. Trimming took 5 bases from V and 7 from J, leaving 15 bases between them. This CDR3 is 15 amino acids long. Looked up from germline, CDR1 is MNHEY and CDR2 is SVGAGI. The CDR3 protein is CASSRAGLGNSPLHF. The CDR3 nucleotides are TGTGCCAGCAGTCGAGCTGGGCTGGGAAATTCACCCCTCCACTTT.

This sequence joins TRBV7-9 and TRBJ2-1; tentative D call: TRBD2 (5 bases). Germline lookup yields CDR1 SEHNR and CDR2 FQNEAQ (reference sequence). The CDR3 has 16 residues. V was cut by 4 bases and J by 1 base, with 14 bases left in between. CDR3 coding DNA: TGTGCCAGCAGCTCACCCGCAGGACTTTCCTACAATGAGCAGTTCTTC. Translation: CASSSPAGLSYNEQFF.

The rearrangement uses TRBV4-1 and TRBJ1-2; 8 bases align to TRBD1. Germline V lookup: CDR1 MGHRA, CDR2 YSYEKL. The V and J ends lost 4 bases and 8 bases, in that order; junction bases with no gene match: 6. CDR3 size: 13 residues. DNA of the CDR3: TGCGCCAGCAGCCCTGGACAGGGTAAGGGCTACACCTTC. It yields the protein CASSPGQGKGYTF.

The gene calls are TRBV7-9 and TRBJ2-5, with D tentatively TRBD2 (6 bases). Matching the DNA end better, TRBJ2-7 makes the J call doubtful. This CDR3 spans 17 amino acids. The germline V gene encodes CDR1 SEHNR and CDR2 FQNEAQ (reference sequence). CDR3 bases: TGTGCCAGCAGCTCCCGCCCCCTACGCGGGGCGTCATACGAGCAGTACTTC. This encodes CASSSRPLRGASYEQYF.

The rearrangement links TRBV7-9 to TRBJ2-1; 7 nucleotides agree with TRBD1. This CDR3 has 16 amino acids. Germline CDR1 reads SEHNR; CDR2 reads FQNEAQ (reference sequence). V shed 5 bases and J 9 bases; nucleotides not matched to a gene: 16. The CDR3 loop reads CASSLFRATGDGEQFF. The CDR3 region has the DNA TGTGCCAGCAGCCTTTTCCGGGCCACAGGGGATGGTGAGCAGTTCTTC.

Only a few counts were recorded for this clonotype. CDR3 in DNA: TGTGCCAGCAGCCAAGCCGGGGAGCTGTTTTTT. Encoded protein: CASSQAGELFF. The J gene is TRBJ2-2, the V gene TRBV4-2; no reliable D call. V was clipped by 1 base and J by 6 bases, with 0 bases between them. Germline V lookup: CDR1 LGHNA, CDR2 YNFKEQ. The CDR3 extends over 11 amino acids.

This clonotype was seen a few times. The chain joins TRBV14 to TRBJ2-2; 7 nucleotides match TRBD1. The germline gives CDR1 SGHDN, CDR2 FVKESK. V shed 8 bases and J 4 bases; nucleotides not matched to a gene: 7. This CDR3 has 14 amino acids. In DNA, the CDR3 is TGTGCCAGCGGAAAAGACAGGGCCACCGGGGAGCTGTTTTTT. Protein: CASGKDRATGELFF.

This clonotype was counted only a few times. V gene TRBV4-2 combines with J gene TRBJ2-7; 7 nucleotides align to TRBD1. The V gene end was trimmed by 4 bases and the J gene end by 8 bases; junction bases not matched to a gene: 14. The CDR3 is 15 residues long. The V gene's germline CDR1 is LGHNA and CDR2 YNFKEQ. CDR3 residues: CASSRNPGQLMQQYF. The DNA for the CDR3 is TGTGCCAGCAGCCGGAACCCGGGACAGCTTATGCAGCAGTACTTC.

The chain carries TRBV7-2 and TRBJ1-4, with no clear D. Germline-derived CDR1 and CDR2 are SGHTA and FQGNSA. The V end was cut by 7 bases, the J end by 4 bases, with 13 bases between. There are 14 residues in the CDR3. The CDR3 DNA sequence: TGTGCCAGCAATGAAGCAGCCTTTAATGAAAAACTGTTTTTT. Its translation: CASNEAAFNEKLFF.

The genes are TRBV5-1 and TRBJ2-5; 15 positions match TRBD2. The CDR3 has 16 amino acids. Trimming removed 3 bases from V and 2 bases from J; junction bases left unmatched: 2. CDR1 is SGHRS and CDR2 is YFSETQ in the germline V gene. CDR3 DNA sequence: TGCGCCAGCAGCTCGGGGACTAGCGGGGGGCAAGAGACCCAGTACTTC. Residues: CASSSGTSGGQETQYF.

This clonotype was found a few times. The CDR3 nucleotides are TGTGCCAGCAGTGCTACGGGACAGACCTACGAGCAGTACGTC. This sequence encodes CASSATGQTYEQYV. The chain combines TRBV28 with TRBJ2-7; 7 bases map to TRBD1. V lost 5 bases, J lost 2 bases, and 6 bases stayed unmatched. The CDR3 loop spans 14 amino acids. Looked up from germline, CDR1 is MDHEN and CDR2 is SYDVKM.

The V gene is TRBV11-2, the J gene TRBJ2-3; D ambiguous. Looked up from germline, CDR1 is SGHAT and CDR2 is FQNNGV. V gave up 1 base and J gave up 10 bases, with 6 bases separating them. This CDR3 region has 11 residues. CDR3: CASSLAAAQYF. CDR3 nucleotide sequence: TGTGCCAGCAGCTTAGCCGCGGCGCAGTATTTT.

The V gene is TRBV7-9, the J gene TRBJ2-7; D is perhaps TRBD2 (6 bases). Deletions cut 5 bases from V and 0 bases from J, with 26 bases between. There are 19 residues in the CDR3. CDR1 SEHNR and CDR2 FQNEAQ come from the germline V gene (reference sequence). The DNA for the CDR3 is TGTGCCAGCAGCCCTGACGGGTTCCGCGGGGCTAAGAGCTCCTACGAGCAGTACTTC. Its protein is CASSPDGFRGAKSSYEQYF.

The chain is built from TRBV20-1 and TRBJ2-3; D call uncertain. The germline V gene has CDR1 DFQATT and CDR2 SNEGSKA (reference sequence). V was cut by 0 bases and J by 1 base, with 11 bases left in between. The CDR3 has 15 amino acids. CDR3 DNA sequence: TGCAGTGCTAGAGATTTTCGCTTGGGCACAGATACGCAGTATTTT. Protein: CSARDFRLGTDTQYF.

The V gene is TRBV6-6, the J gene TRBJ2-2; D is unclear. Germline CDR1 and CDR2: MNHNY and SVGAGI (reference sequence). CDR3 length equals 15 residues. Trimming took 7 bases from V and 0 from J, leaving 12 bases between them. The CDR3, as DNA: TGTGCCAGCACCCCTAGGTTTTCGAACACCGGGGAGCTGTTTTTT. This sequence encodes CASTPRFSNTGELFF.